The 25 T cell receptor beta chains given below trace back to one sample, sequenced in a study of CD8 T cells in Susac syndrome. A quantity of roughly 0.5 to 1 ug RNA underwent reverse transcription using random hexamers. One entry per CDR3 protein, called by TCRdb with MiXCR from the immunoSEQ multiplex PCR reads. Of 150,000 or so distinct CDR3 sequences listed, just under 95% were seen once; the top ten hold 0.12% to 0.15%. The sequenced sample was CD4+ T cells from PBMCs. All receptors come from a human donor in good health.

The chain combines TRBV27 with TRBJ1-5; D is unclear. Germline-derived CDR1 and CDR2 are MNHEY and SMNVEV (reference sequence). This CDR3 spans 15 amino acids. Between the trimmed V and J ends, which lost 4 bases and 8 bases, there was a span of 18 bases. The CDR3, as DNA: TGTGCCAGCAGTTCGAGAAGCCTTTCCTGGGAGCCCCAGCATTTT. Amino acids: CASSSRSLSWEPQHF.

The chain links TRBV5-6 to TRBJ2-1; the match to TRBD2 covers 8 bases. The CDR3 is 14 residues long. The ends lost 4 bases at V and 8 bases at J; junction bases unmatched: 8. Germline V gene data show CDR1 as SGHDT and CDR2 as YYEEEE. The CDR3 bases are TGTGCCAGCAGCCCGGGGACTAGAGCCCATGAGCAGTTCTTC. Its translation: CASSPGTRAHEQFF.

The V call is TRBV29-1, the J call TRBJ2-6, with D hard to call. V lost 4 bases, J lost 0 bases, and 4 bases lay in between. Germline lookup yields CDR1 SQVTM and CDR2 ANQGSEA. CDR3 length equals 13 residues. CDR3 residues: CSVAVSGANVLTF. CDR3 sequence (DNA): TGCAGCGTTGCCGTCTCTGGGGCCAACGTCCTGACTTTC.

CDR3 protein: CASSLRWQGTNEKLFF. The CDR3 DNA reads TGCGCCAGCAGCTTGCGTTGGCAGGGGACTAATGAAAAACTGTTTTTT. The chain combines TRBV5-1 with TRBJ1-4; a weak D match, TRBD1 (6 bases). The ends were cut back, 1 base at V and 2 bases at J, with 12 bases in the middle. This CDR3 is 16 amino acids long. Germline V gene lookup returns CDR1 SGHRS and CDR2 YFSETQ.

This chain connects TRBV6-5 to TRBJ1-2; D not certain. CDR1 is MNHEY and CDR2 is SVGAGI in the germline V gene. The CDR3 is 12 amino acids. Trimming left V 7 bases short and J 2 bases short, with 8 bases between. CDR3 DNA: TGTGCCAGCATGCGGGAAAACTATGGCTACACCTTC. It yields the protein CASMRENYGYTF.

This rearrangement joins TRBV9 to TRBJ2-7, with a possible D match to TRBD2 (6 bases). Trimming left V 5 bases short and J 1 base short, with 16 bases between. The CDR3 totals 15 residues. Germline CDR1 and CDR2: SGDLS and YYNGEE. The CDR3 nucleotides read TGTGCCAGCAGTCCCCTAGCGAGTCTTTCCTACGAGCAGTACTTC. It specifies CASSPLASLSYEQYF.

This chain links TRBV15 with TRBJ2-2; TRBD2 matches at 7 bases. V lost 1 base, J lost 13 bases, and 12 bases stayed unmatched. The CDR3 consists of 15 residues. Per the germline V gene, CDR1 is LNHNV and CDR2 is YYDKDF (reference sequence). The CDR3 region has the DNA TGTGCCACCAGCAGAGTCCGGGGGGTTGCGGATAGGCTGTTTTTT. Translated: CATSRVRGVADRLFF.

This clonotype came up once. This chain uses TRBV11-2 with TRBJ2-2, with TRBD1 matching 9 bases. After removal of 6 bases from V and 3 bases from J, the junction contained 8 bases not matched to a gene. Per germline, CDR1 SGHAT and CDR2 FQNNGV. This CDR3 is built from 16 residues. CDR3 sequence (DNA): TGTGCCAGCAGGGGGAGCCGGACAGGGGACACCGGGGAGCTGTTTTTT. This gives the protein CASRGSRTGDTGELFF.

V is TRBV7-2 and J is TRBJ2-2, with D tentatively TRBD1 (6 bases). The germline gives CDR1 SGHTA, CDR2 FQGNSA. V was clipped by 6 bases and J by 1 base, with 9 bases between them. The length of the CDR3 is 14 residues. The DNA of the CDR3 is TGTGCCAGCAGGTTGACAGGGAACACCGGGGAGCTGTTTTTT. Translation: CASRLTGNTGELFF.

The gene calls are TRBV25-1 and TRBJ2-7; TRBD2 agrees at 11 bases. The CDR3 sequence is 14 residues long. The germline V gene encodes CDR1 MGHDK and CDR2 SYGVNS. V was pared by 7 bases and J by 5 bases, with 7 bases of the junction left unmatched. The CDR3 region is CASKIAGGLDEQYF. Here the CDR3 DNA reads TGTGCCAGCAAAATAGCGGGGGGGCTGGACGAGCAGTACTTC.

The rearrangement links TRBV20-1 to TRBJ2-5; 13 bases are shared with TRBD2. This CDR3 has 14 amino acids. V dropped 6 bases and J dropped 5; count of bases not matched to a gene: 6. The germline V gene has CDR1 DFQATT and CDR2 SNEGSKA (reference sequence). CDR3 residues: CSAGRTSGGETQYF. Here the CDR3 DNA reads TGCAGTGCCGGAAGGACTAGCGGGGGTGAGACCCAGTACTTC.

The chain combines TRBV3-1 with TRBJ1-2; D is perhaps TRBD1 (5 bases). Deletions cut 0 bases from V and 8 bases from J, with 10 bases between. Germline-derived CDR1 and CDR2 are LGHDT and YNNKEL (reference sequence). The CDR3 is 13 amino acids. CDR3 in amino acids: CASSQEGAGGYTF. CDR3 sequence (DNA): TGTGCCAGCAGCCAAGAAGGGGCCGGCGGCTACACCTTC.

This clonotype was detected once. The rearrangement links TRBV19 to TRBJ1-5; weak D call: TRBD1 (6 bases). The CDR3 length is 15 residues. V lost 3 bases, J lost 6 bases, and 15 bases lay in between. The germline V gene encodes CDR1 LNHDA and CDR2 SQIVND (reference sequence). The CDR3 bases are TGTGCCAGTAGTATGGCCAGGGGATCGGGTCAGCCCCAGCATTTT. Translated: CASSMARGSGQPQHF. Full variable domain (outside the CDR3, taken from reference TRBV19 and TRBJ1-5): DGGITQSPKYLFRKEGQNVTLSCEQNLNHDAMYWYRQDPGQGLRLIYYSQIVNDFQKGDIAEGYSVSREKKESFPLTVTSAQKNPTAFYLCASSMARGSGQPQHFGDGTRLSIL.

The rearrangement uses TRBV5-1 and TRBJ2-4; the D gene is possibly TRBD2 (6 bases). V gave up 4 bases and J gave up 0 bases, with 14 bases separating them. The CDR3 runs to 16 residues. CDR1 and CDR2 (germline): SGHRS, YFSETQ. DNA of the CDR3: TGCGCCAGCAGCCCTACTTTCGGGGGAGCCAAAAACATTCAGTACTTC. Protein product: CASSPTFGGAKNIQYF.

The V and J genes are TRBV12-3 or TRBV12-4 and TRBJ2-3; TRBD2 agrees at 11 bases. This CDR3 contains 15 residues. V lost 6 bases and J lost 5; bases outside the gene matches: 7. The CDR3 DNA reads as TGTGCCAGCAGCCCACTAGCGGGGGAGTTAGATACGCAGTATTTT. Residues: CASSPLAGELDTQYF.

In this sample, this clonotype turned up once. The chain combines TRBV18 with TRBJ2-4; D may correspond to TRBD1 or TRBD2 (5 bases each). Germline CDR1 reads KGHSH; CDR2 reads LQKENI. Trimming removed 0 bases at V and 0 bases at J, with 6 bases between. The CDR3 runs to 15 residues. In DNA form, the CDR3 reads TGTGCCAGCTCACCACCCGGGACAGCCAAAAACATTCAGTACTTC. Its protein is CASSPPGTAKNIQYF. Combining the CDR3 with reference TRBV18 and TRBJ2-4 gives the whole variable domain NAGVMQNPRHLVRRRGQEARLRCSPMKGHSHVYWYRQLPEEGLKFMVYLQKENIIDESGMPKERFSAEFPKEGPSILRIQQVVRGDSAAYFCASSPPGTAKNIQYFGAGTRLSVL.

V and J are TRBV4-2 and TRBJ2-2; 12 bases align to TRBD2. The CDR3 runs to 17 residues. With 4 bases clipped from V and 5 bases from J, the junction kept 8 bases outside the gene matches. Germline CDR1 is LGHNA and CDR2 is YNFKEQ. This chain's CDR3 is CASSRASGGAGTGELFF. The CDR3 DNA follows: TGTGCCAGCAGCCGCGCTAGCGGGGGGGCCGGAACCGGGGAGCTGTTTTTT.

The gene calls are TRBV6-1 and TRBJ1-2, with 9 bases fitting TRBD1. Trimming removed 10 bases from V and 2 bases from J; junction bases left unmatched: 8. Germline assignment: CDR1 MNHNS and CDR2 SASEGT. The CDR3 extends over 14 amino acids. The CDR3 loop is CATTSGQGNYGYTF. For the CDR3, the DNA is TGTGCCACCACCTCGGGACAGGGAAACTATGGCTACACCTTC.

This clonotype was picked up one time. The rearrangement links TRBV27 to TRBJ2-2; 8 nucleotides match TRBD1. The CDR3 is made up of 14 amino acids. CDR1 MNHEY and CDR2 SMNVEV come from the germline V gene (reference sequence). After removal of 4 bases from V and 6 bases from J, the junction contained 4 bases not matched to a gene. The CDR3 bases are TGTGCCAGCAGTTCCTACAGGGGGGCCGGGGAGCTGTTTTTT. It encodes CASSSYRGAGELFF.

The V and J genes are TRBV9 and TRBJ1-3, with a weak D call TRBD1 (6 bases). Trimming removed 1 base at V and 2 bases at J, with 7 bases between. The CDR3 totals 14 residues. Per the germline V gene, CDR1 is SGDLS and CDR2 is YYNGEE. CDR3 loop: CASSVTGTGNTIYF. The CDR3 region has the DNA TGTGCCAGCAGCGTAACAGGGACTGGAAACACCATATATTTT.

The gene calls are TRBV14 and TRBJ1-5; no firm D call. V lost 3 bases to trimming and J lost 10 bases, with 13 bases between them. CDR1 and CDR2 (germline): SGHDN, FVKESK. This CDR3 spans 13 amino acids. CDR3 loop: CASSQTSKIPQHF. For the CDR3, the DNA is TGTGCCAGCAGCCAGACTAGCAAGATTCCCCAGCATTTT.

CDR3 DNA: TGTGCCACCAGTGATTCCCGGGGGGTTGAGACCCAGTACTTC. Residues: CATSDSRGVETQYF. The chain combines TRBV24-1 with TRBJ2-5; the match to TRBD2 covers 7 bases. The CDR3 runs to 14 residues. V lost 2 bases to trimming and J lost 5 bases; unmatched junction nucleotides: 4. Germline V gene lookup returns CDR1 KGHDR and CDR2 SFDVKD.

The chain links TRBV6-5 to TRBJ2-5; tentatively, D is TRBD1 (7 bases). Germline V gene lookup returns CDR1 MNHEY and CDR2 SVGAGI. Trimming removed 4 bases at V and 4 bases at J, with 13 bases between. The CDR3 spans 14 residues. This CDR3 reads CASSFNRGGETQYF. In DNA, the CDR3 is TGTGCCAGCAGTTTTAACAGGGGAGGAGAGACCCAGTACTTC.

The V call is TRBV12-3 or TRBV12-4, the J call TRBJ1-6; no clear D gene. V gave up 3 bases and J gave up 7 bases, with 7 bases separating them. The CDR3 is made up of 13 amino acids. This CDR3 is CASSLSGNSPLHF. CDR3 bases: TGTGCCAGCAGTTTGTCGGGGAATTCACCCCTCCACTTT.

The CDR3 sequence is CASGLVHEQFF. The DNA for the CDR3 is TGTGCTAGTGGTTTGGTCCATGAGCAGTTCTTC. V is TRBV12-5 and J is TRBJ2-1; D remains ambiguous. The CDR3 totals 11 residues. The germline V and J ends were trimmed by 0 bases and 8 bases, with 2 bases remaining between them. CDR1 is LGHNT, CDR2 FRNRAP, per germline. Full variable domain (missing parts from reference TRBV12-5 and TRBJ2-1): DARVTQTPRHKVTEMGQEVTMRCQPILGHNTVFWYRQTMMQGLELLAYFRNRAPLDDSGMPKDRFSAEMPDATLATLKIQPSEPRDSAVYFCASGLVHEQFFGPGTRLTVL.